The sequence of this TCR beta chain was determined in a study of CD8+ T cells in alopecia areata. Whole-study context: Skin-grafted roughly 6-10-week-old female C3H/HeJ mice received tissue from roughly 6-13-month-old C3H/HeJ donors with spontaneous alopecia.

This clone was detected only a few times. No antigen is known for it. Gene names follow the mouse nomenclature. The read stops 4 residues short of the end of the CDR3; the missing end is completed from the germline J gene. Study-wide points: Higher clonality and more expanded CD8+ clones appeared in lesional than normal scalp.

Following extraction, RNA underwent reverse transcription to cDNA, which served as the sequencing template. Assay used: immunoSEQ multiplex PCR; TCRdb lists only in-frame clones, some missing. The sample yields approximately 110,000 clones, without any singletons. Losses at the gene ends were 3 bases for V and 3 bases for J; bases not matched to a gene: 4. The CDR3 runs to 15 residues. CDR1 is MNHDT and CDR2 is YYDKIL in the germline V gene. The rearrangement links TRBV17 to TRBJ2-7; 11 bases are shared with TRBD2. Input material: lesional skin. The receptor comes from a C3H/HeJ mouse with alopecia areata. MHC haplotype: H2-k. Partial CDR3 DNA: TGTGCTAGCAGTAGCCCCGGGACTGGGGGCTAT. It encodes CASSSPGTGGY. The whole CDR3 protein reads CASSSPGTGGYEQYF.